These 27 T cell receptor beta chains were all obtained from the same sample, sequenced in a study of T cells after yellow fever vaccination. TCRdb reprocessed the 5' RACE reads via MiXCR and lists one record per CDR3 protein. The sample has fewer than 650,000 distinct CDR3 sequences, roughly 22% seen once. The sample consisted of PBMCs, taken approximately 22 days after the first yellow fever vaccination. The receptors come from a young man who received the YFV17D yellow fever vaccine.

This clonotype was recorded a few times. CDR3 protein: CASRPTGVVWETQYF. For the CDR3, the DNA is TGTGCCAGCAGGCCTACAGGGGTGGTTTGGGAGACCCAGTACTTC. The chain carries TRBV6-1 and TRBJ2-5, with 7 bases fitting TRBD1. CDR3 length equals 15 residues. CDR1 and CDR2 from the germline V gene are MNHNS and SASEGT. J was trimmed by 5 bases and V by 6 bases; bases with no gene match: 12.

CDR3 nucleotides: TGCAGCGTGGGGGCTCTTCGCCCCACTGAAGCTTTCTTT. It yields the protein CSVGALRPTEAFF. The V call is TRBV29-1, the J call TRBJ1-1, with a possible D match to TRBD1 (6 bases). Deletions cut 6 bases from V and 4 bases from J, with 15 bases between. The germline V gene encodes CDR1 SQVTM and CDR2 ANQGSEA. The CDR3 consists of 13 residues.

The CDR3 reads CASRSSDRGGEKLFF. CDR3 coding DNA: TGTGCCAGCAGATCATCCGACAGGGGAGGTGAAAAACTGTTTTTT. The chain employs TRBV7-9 and TRBJ1-4, with 8 bases matching TRBD1. The CDR3 consists of 15 residues. In germline, CDR1 is SEHNR, CDR2 FQNEAQ (reference sequence). Losses at the gene ends were 6 bases for V and 7 bases for J; bases not matched to a gene: 10.

J is TRBJ1-5 and V is TRBV29-1, with no clear D. Germline-derived CDR1 and CDR2 are SQVTM and ANQGSEA. The CDR3 is 12 amino acids. Trimming took 4 bases from V and 7 from J, leaving 11 bases between them. Here the CDR3 DNA reads TGCAGCGTTGCCCGGACGGGACAGCCCCAGCATTTT. As protein: CSVARTGQPQHF.

The chain is built from TRBV5-4 and TRBJ1-1; perhaps TRBD1 as D (5 bases). This CDR3 spans 15 amino acids. Germline values: CDR1 SGHNT, CDR2 YYREEE (reference sequence). The V gene lost 7 bases and the J gene lost 2 bases, with 18 bases spanning the gap. The CDR3 reads CASHSMITGNTEAFF. The DNA of the CDR3 is TGTGCCAGCCACTCGATGATAACAGGTAACACTGAAGCTTTCTTT. Complete variable domain (other parts from reference TRBV5-4 and TRBJ1-1): ETGVTQSPTHLIKTRGQQVTLRCSSQSGHNTVSWYQQALGQGPQFIFQYYREEENGRGNFPPRFSGLQFPNYSSELNVNALELDDSALYLCASHSMITGNTEAFFGQGTRLTVV.

This clonotype was found a few times. This chain uses TRBV2 with TRBJ1-1; 7 bases line up with TRBD1. Looked up from germline, CDR1 is SNHLY and CDR2 is FYNNEI. V was clipped by 6 bases and J by 1 base; unmatched bases: 8. The CDR3 contains 15 residues. The DNA of the CDR3 is TGTGCCAGCAGCTTCGACAGGGTAACGAACACTGAAGCTTTCTTT. It specifies CASSFDRVTNTEAFF.

The sample holds a few counts of this clonotype. The rearrangement uses TRBV24-1 and TRBJ1-5, with D unclear. Per the germline V gene, CDR1 is KGHDR and CDR2 is SFDVKD. Trimming removed 6 bases from V and 5 bases from J, with 10 bases in between. This CDR3 has 13 residues. In DNA, the CDR3 is TGTGCCACCAGTTCCGGCAGCTATCAGCCCCAGCATTTT. Translated: CATSSGSYQPQHF.

Here the CDR3 reads CSVEGERNTIYF. Written as DNA, the CDR3 is TGCAGCGTTGAAGGGGAGCGAAACACCATATATTTT. V gene TRBV29-1 combines with J gene TRBJ1-3; D remains unclear. Trimming took 1 base from V and 5 from J, leaving 6 bases between them. CDR1 SQVTM and CDR2 ANQGSEA come from the germline V gene. This CDR3 has 12 residues.

This clonotype was seen more than once but under ten times. The chain is built from TRBV7-7 and TRBJ2-5; unclear D gene. Germline V gene data show CDR1 as SSHAT and CDR2 as FNYEAQ (reference sequence). Trimming took 1 base from V and 1 from J, leaving 10 bases between them. This CDR3 spans 15 amino acids. The CDR3 region has the DNA TGTGCCAGCAGCTTAGGGGGTTATCGCCAAGAGACCCAGTACTTC. It encodes CASSLGGYRQETQYF.

The gene calls are TRBV12-3 or TRBV12-4 and TRBJ2-2; possibly TRBD2 for D (5 bases). This CDR3 contains 13 residues. Trimming removed 3 bases from V and 7 bases from J, with 9 bases in between. The CDR3: CASSFFGDGELFF. The CDR3, as DNA: TGTGCCAGCAGTTTCTTCGGGGACGGGGAGCTGTTTTTT.

This clonotype was detected only a few times. V is TRBV2 and J is TRBJ2-5; no clear D gene. Trimming stripped 7 bases from V and 1 base from J, with 16 bases between. The CDR3 loop spans 15 amino acids. The germline gives CDR1 SNHLY, CDR2 FYNNEI. DNA for the CDR3: TGTGCCAGCAATCGCGAGGACGCCGGCCAAGAGACCCAGTACTTC. It codes for CASNREDAGQETQYF. Based on the CDR3 plus reference TRBV2 and TRBJ2-5, the full variable domain is EPEVTQTPSHQVTQMGQEVILRCVPISNHLYFYWYRQILGQKVEFLVSFYNNEISEKSEIFDDQFSVERPDGSNFTLKIRSTKLEDSAMYFCASNREDAGQETQYFGPGTRLLVL.

The J gene is TRBJ2-2, the V gene TRBV5-1; 8 positions match TRBD1. V shed 2 bases, J shed 1 base, and the junction held 1 base outside the gene matches. This CDR3 region has 15 residues. CDR1 is SGHRS, CDR2 YFSETQ, per germline. CDR3 protein: CASSFGQGNTGELFF. The CDR3 region has the DNA TGCGCCAGCAGCTTCGGACAGGGGAACACCGGGGAGCTGTTTTTT.

This clonotype was seen more than once but under ten times. This chain uses TRBV7-9 with TRBJ1-1; tentatively, D is TRBD1 (6 bases). The CDR3 extends over 16 amino acids. Deletions cut 0 bases from V and 1 base from J, with 12 bases between. In germline, CDR1 is SEHNR, CDR2 FQNEAQ (reference sequence). This chain's CDR3 is CASSLALAGANTEAFF. The CDR3 coding sequence is TGTGCCAGCAGCTTAGCGCTGGCAGGGGCGAACACTGAAGCTTTCTTT.

This clonotype was detected many times. CDR3 in DNA: TGTGCCAGCAGATCGACAGGGAACCAGCCCCAGCATTTT. This codes for CASRSTGNQPQHF. The chain recombines TRBV2 with TRBJ1-5, with TRBD1 matching over 7 bases. The CDR3 runs 13 residues. With 6 bases clipped from V and 7 bases from J, the junction kept 6 bases outside the gene matches. The germline CDR1 and CDR2 sequences are SNHLY and FYNNEI.

The chain recombines TRBV20-1 with TRBJ2-3; 11 nucleotides align to TRBD2. Trimming took 4 bases from V and 3 from J; bases not matched to a gene: 3. This CDR3 is 14 amino acids long. Per germline, CDR1 DFQATT and CDR2 SNEGSKA (reference sequence). CDR3 sequence (DNA): TGCAGTGCTAATAGCGGGGGGGTTACAGATACGCAGTATTTT. It codes for CSANSGGVTDTQYF.

This clonotype was observed a handful of times. The V gene is TRBV7-9, the J gene TRBJ2-7; D is ambiguous. The CDR3 runs 15 residues. Germline V gene sequence: CDR1 SEHNR, CDR2 FQNEAQ (reference sequence). The germline V and J ends were trimmed by 6 bases and 10 bases, with 25 bases remaining between them. The CDR3 sequence is CASSIIGPSTYYQYV. In DNA form, the CDR3 reads TGTGCCAGCAGTATTATAGGACCGAGCACTTATTACCAGTACGTC.

This clonotype was recorded a few times. This sequence joins TRBV10-2 and TRBJ2-1, with 14 bases lining up with TRBD2. The CDR3 is made up of 17 amino acids. With 6 bases clipped from V and 6 bases from J, the junction kept 10 bases outside the gene matches. Germline V gene sequence: CDR1 WSHSY, CDR2 SAAADI. CDR3 sequence: CASRPPGTSGGVNEQFF. CDR3 DNA: TGCGCCAGCAGGCCCCCTGGGACTAGCGGGGGAGTCAATGAGCAGTTCTTC.

This clonotype was counted between two and nine times. The V gene is TRBV2, the J gene TRBJ1-2; D call uncertain. Trimming left V 3 bases short and J 8 bases short, with 25 bases between. The length of the CDR3 is 17 residues. Germline lookup yields CDR1 SNHLY and CDR2 FYNNEI. The chain's CDR3 is CASSDTPGPALGRGYTF. For the CDR3, the DNA is TGTGCCAGCAGTGACACCCCTGGACCGGCCCTAGGTAGGGGCTACACCTTC.

This clonotype has only a few counts. This chain links TRBV12-3 or TRBV12-4 with TRBJ2-3, with 11 bases matching TRBD2. V lost 9 bases to trimming and J lost 5 bases; unmatched junction nucleotides: 10. CDR3 length: 15 amino acids. DNA of the CDR3: TGTGCCAGTTTTAGCGGGGGGGGCAGGGGAGATACGCAGTATTTT. It specifies CASFSGGGRGDTQYF.

This clonotype was picked up many times. This chain links TRBV5-1 with TRBJ1-1, with unresolved D. From germline, CDR1 is SGHRS and CDR2 YFSETQ. The CDR3 is 12 amino acids. The V end lost 7 bases, the J end lost 1 base, and 8 bases lay between the germline ends. The CDR3 protein is CASRTRNTEAFF. The DNA for the CDR3 is TGCGCCAGCCGAACACGGAACACTGAAGCTTTCTTT.

This chain joins TRBV6-2 or TRBV6-3 and TRBJ2-7, with 7 positions matching TRBD2. There are 15 residues in the CDR3. J gave up 0 bases and V 4 bases, and 6 bases lay outside the gene matches. Germline V gene data show CDR1 as MNHEY and CDR2 as SVGEGT. The CDR3 loop reads CASSSRDYSSYEQYF. Written as DNA, the CDR3 is TGTGCCAGCAGTTCCCGGGACTATTCCTCCTACGAGCAGTACTTC.

This clonotype appeared a few times. The chain has TRBV27 and TRBJ2-7, with 7 bases that match TRBD1. CDR1 MNHEY and CDR2 SMNVEV come from the germline V gene (reference sequence). V lost 1 base and J lost 2; bases outside the gene matches: 5. The CDR3 length is 15 residues. CDR3 nucleotide sequence: TGTGCCAGCAGTTTATACGACAGGGTACCCTACGAGCAGTACTTC. Its translation is CASSLYDRVPYEQYF.

J is TRBJ2-1 and V is TRBV6-5; 12 nucleotides agree with TRBD2. CDR3 length equals 15 residues. Germline V gene data show CDR1 as MNHEY and CDR2 as SVGAGI. Unmatched junction bases numbered 4, after V lost 4 bases and J lost 6 bases. CDR3 in DNA: TGTGCCAGCAGTTGGGGACTAGCGGGCCTCAATGAGCAGTTCTTC. It is translated as CASSWGLAGLNEQFF.

The chain uses TRBV4-3 and TRBJ2-2; unclear D gene. This CDR3 comprises 15 residues. The germline V gene encodes CDR1 LGHNA and CDR2 YSLEER. Trimming stripped 1 base from V and 4 bases from J, with 10 bases between. CDR3 coding DNA: TGCGCCAGCAGCCAAGGTCTGTGGCGCACCGGGGAGCTGTTTTTT. Translated: CASSQGLWRTGELFF.

The rearrangement uses TRBV7-8 and TRBJ2-6; no clear D gene. Looked up from germline, CDR1 is SGHVS and CDR2 is FQNEAQ. V was pared by 5 bases and J by 0 bases, with 17 bases between. This CDR3 is built from 18 residues. In DNA, the CDR3 is TGTGCCAGCAGCCAAAGCCGATCCAGGTTCTCTGGGGCCAACGTCCTGACTTTC. This codes for CASSQSRSRFSGANVLTF.

The chain couples TRBV4-3 to TRBJ2-5; 9 bases line up with TRBD1. Per the germline V gene, CDR1 is LGHNA and CDR2 is YSLEER. The CDR3 loop spans 17 amino acids. Losses at the gene ends were 2 bases for V and 4 bases for J; bases not matched to a gene: 11. The CDR3 loop reads CASSQFGAGQGPETQYF. The CDR3 nucleotides read TGCGCCAGCAGCCAATTTGGGGCGGGACAGGGACCAGAGACCCAGTACTTC.

The rearrangement joins TRBV10-3 to TRBJ2-5, with TRBD2 identical over 11 bases. CDR1 is ENHRY, CDR2 SYGVKD, per germline. This CDR3 has 15 amino acids. Trimming took 8 bases from V and 4 from J; bases not matched to a gene: 9. The CDR3 DNA sequence: TGTGCCATCTCGGGGAGTAGCGGGGGGGCAGAGACCCAGTACTTC. It yields the protein CAISGSSGGAETQYF.